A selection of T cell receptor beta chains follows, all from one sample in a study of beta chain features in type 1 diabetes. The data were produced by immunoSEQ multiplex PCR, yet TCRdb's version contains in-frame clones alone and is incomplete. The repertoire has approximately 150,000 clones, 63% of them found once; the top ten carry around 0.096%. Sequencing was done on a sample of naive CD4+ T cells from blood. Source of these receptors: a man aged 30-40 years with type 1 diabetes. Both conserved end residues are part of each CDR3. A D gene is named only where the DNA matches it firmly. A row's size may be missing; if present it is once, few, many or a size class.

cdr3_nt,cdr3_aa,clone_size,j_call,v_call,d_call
TGTGCCAGCAGCCACGACGGGGACGGCTACGAGCAGTACTTC,CASSHDGDGYEQYF,.,TRBJ2-7,TRBV2,.
TGTGCCAGCAGCGTAGGGGTCCAGGGGACTGGCTCCTACAATGAGCAGTTCTTC,CASSVGVQGTGSYNEQFF,.,TRBJ2-1,TRBV9,.
TGTGCCAGCAGCTTAAGGGCAGATACGCAGTATTTT,CASSLRADTQYF,.,TRBJ2-3,TRBV11-2,.
TGTGCCAGCAGCTTAGGATTAAGCGGGACAGGGGGTCACGAGACCCAGTACTTC,CASSLGLSGTGGHETQYF,.,TRBJ2-5,TRBV7-2,TRBD1
TGTGCCTGGAGTGTAGGGCAGGACCCTGAAGCTTTCTTT,CAWSVGQDPEAFF,once,TRBJ1-1,TRBV30,.
TGTGCCAGCAGCTTAAAGCCCAACGGAAACAATGAGCAGTTCTTC,CASSLKPNGNNEQFF,.,TRBJ2-1,TRBV7-2,.
TGCGCCAGCAGTCAATTGGGGTATCGGAACACTGAAGCTTTCTTT,CASSQLGYRNTEAFF,.,TRBJ1-1,TRBV23-1,.
TGCAGTGCTGGGGGGTCCGGCGAGAAGTTC,CSAGGSGEKF,few,TRBJ2-7,TRBV20-1,.
TGTGCCAGTAGTATCCAGGGACAGGGCTACGAGCAGTACTTC,CASSIQGQGYEQYF,.,TRBJ2-7,TRBV19,TRBD1
TGTGCCAGCTCTCAACAGGCTGTGGACACTGAAGCTTTCTTT,CASSQQAVDTEAFF,.,TRBJ1-1,TRBV18,.
TGTGCCAGCACCCAGACAGGGGGCCTTGGCAAAAACATTCAGTACTTC,CASTQTGGLGKNIQYF,.,TRBJ2-4,TRBV27,TRBD1
TGTGCCAGCAGCGTAGCCCCTAGCGGACCGGGAGAGACCCAGTACTTC,CASSVAPSGPGETQYF,.,TRBJ2-5,TRBV9,TRBD2
TGCAGCCCCGCGCGGGGGATCCGGGAGACCCAGTACTTC,CSPARGIRETQYF,few,TRBJ2-5,TRBV29-1,TRBD2
TGTGCCATCAGTGATTCGTGGACAGCCTATGGCTACACCTTC,CAISDSWTAYGYTF,.,TRBJ1-2,TRBV6-6,.
TGTGCCTGGAGCCCCAGGGATCCCGAGCAGTACTTC,CAWSPRDPEQYF,.,TRBJ2-7,TRBV30,.
TGCGCCAGCAGCTTTTATGGAGAGACCCAGTACTTC,CASSFYGETQYF,.,TRBJ2-5,TRBV5-1,.
TGCAGCGCCCAATACACTGAAGCTTTCTTT,CSAQYTEAFF,.,TRBJ1-1,TRBV29-1,.
TGTGCCAGCAGTCAACCCCACTCTGGGGCCAACGTCCTGACTTTC,CASSQPHSGANVLTF,.,TRBJ2-6,TRBV2,.
TGTGCCAGCAGCTTAACCCGAGGGGACAGCCATCAGCCCCAGCATTTT,CASSLTRGDSHQPQHF,.,TRBJ1-5,TRBV7-9,TRBD1
TGCAGCGAGCTAACGGGGAGCGGTGAGCAGTTCTTC,CSELTGSGEQFF,few,TRBJ2-1,TRBV29-1,.
TGTGCCAGCAGCTTAGGAGTTAGCACAGATACGCAGTATTTT,CASSLGVSTDTQYF,.,TRBJ2-3,TRBV7-2,.
TGTGCCAGCAGCTTAAGGACAGGGTCGGGAGATACGCAGTATTTT,CASSLRTGSGDTQYF,.,TRBJ2-3,TRBV5-6,TRBD1
TGTGCCAGCAGCCCAGGGACAGGGTCCTACAATGAGCAGTTCTTC,CASSPGTGSYNEQFF,.,TRBJ2-1,TRBV9,TRBD1
TGTGCCAGCAGTCCCGGCATACTAAACACCATATATTTT,CASSPGILNTIYF,.,TRBJ1-3,TRBV2,.
TGTGCCAGCAGCTCCGCTGGGTCCCAGTGGGCCCAGTACTTC,CASSSAGSQWAQYF,.,TRBJ2-5,TRBV7-2,.
TGCAGCGTTGATTCCAGCCCCCGTGCCTACACCTTC,CSVDSSPRAYTF,few,TRBJ1-2,TRBV29-1,.
TGTGCCATCAGTGGGACAGCTAGCGGAGCTACCGGGGAGCTGTTTTTT,CAISGTASGATGELFF,.,TRBJ2-2,TRBV10-3,.
TGTGCCTGGAGTCTAGGCAGGGGCCAAGAGACCCAGTACTTC,CAWSLGRGQETQYF,.,TRBJ2-5,TRBV30,.
TGTGCCAGCAGCCAGGACAGCCCCAGGATAGCTTTCTTT,CASSQDSPRIAFF,.,TRBJ1-1,TRBV14,.
TGTGCCAGCAGATTCGGACTAGCGGGCGATACGCAGTATTTT,CASRFGLAGDTQYF,.,TRBJ2-3,TRBV6-6,TRBD2
TGTGCCAGCAGCCCCAGGATTCCTCTCTATGGCTACACCTTC,CASSPRIPLYGYTF,.,TRBJ1-2,TRBV7-9,.
TGTGCCAGCAGCGTTAGGGGGTACGACTATGGCTACACCTTC,CASSVRGYDYGYTF,once,TRBJ1-2,TRBV9,.
TGCGCCAGCAGCTTGACCAGGGCTGAGACCCAGTACTTC,CASSLTRAETQYF,.,TRBJ2-5,TRBV5-1,.
TGTGCCTGGAGTTTAACCACAGGGAGTACTGAAGCTTTCTTT,CAWSLTTGSTEAFF,.,TRBJ1-1,TRBV30,.
TGTGCCAGCAGTAACGGACAGGGGGATCAGCCCCAGCATTTT,CASSNGQGDQPQHF,.,TRBJ1-5,TRBV7-2,TRBD1
TGTGCCAGCAGGCTCGGGACACTCAGCTCCTACGAGCAGTACTTC,CASRLGTLSSYEQYF,once,TRBJ2-7,TRBV27,.